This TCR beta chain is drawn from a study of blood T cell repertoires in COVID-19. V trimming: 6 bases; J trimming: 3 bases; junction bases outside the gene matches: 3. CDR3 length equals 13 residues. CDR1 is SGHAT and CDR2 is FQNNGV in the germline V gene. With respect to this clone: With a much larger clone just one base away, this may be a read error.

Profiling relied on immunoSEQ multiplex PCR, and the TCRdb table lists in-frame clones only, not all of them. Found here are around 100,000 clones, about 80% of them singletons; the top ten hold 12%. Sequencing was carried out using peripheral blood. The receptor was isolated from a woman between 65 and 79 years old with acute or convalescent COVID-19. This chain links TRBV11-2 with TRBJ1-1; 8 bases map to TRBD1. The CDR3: CASSPDRDTEAFF. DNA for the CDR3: TGTGCCAGCAGTCCGGACAGGGACACTGAAGCTTTCTTT.